This T cell receptor beta chain is drawn from a study of OX40 agonist ivuxolimab in advanced cancers. About the full investigation: Ivuxolimab was an agonistic, fully human IgG2 monoclonal antibody directed against OX40 (CD134), a costimulatory receptor. In the dose-escalation cohort, around four fifths of patients were male, and the mean age was around 60 years, with a range of roughly 20 to 79. Intravenous ivuxolimab was administered to patients every 2 weeks at six dose levels: 0.01, 0.1, 0.3, 1.5, 3 and 10 mg/kg. Partial responses were achieved by three dose-escalation patients, of whom one had hepatocellular carcinoma and two had cutaneous melanoma. Patients were allowed to have had prior anti-PD-1, anti-PD-L1 or anti-CTLA-4 therapy, and 40% of the dose-escalation patients had previously received checkpoint inhibitors. The paper describes the monotherapy dose-escalation part (N ≈ 51 patients) of the phase I trial of ivuxolimab. Of the roughly 53 patients in dose escalation, 19 had hepatocellular carcinoma, about 15 had melanoma, 9 had renal cell carcinoma and 9 had head and neck cancer. Peripheral TCRbeta sequencing was intended to test whether TCR sequence diversity was altered and clonal T-cell expansion was caused by ivuxolimab. On the study overall, not on this receptor specifically: In the 0.1-3.0 mg/kg groups, partial responders had among the lowest normalized peripheral clonal expansion, particularly in CD8+ T cells. After ivuxolimab, expanded clones were on average more numerous among CD8+ T cells than among CD4+ T cells. Low levels of normalized T-cell clonal expansion were also seen in some patients who did not respond. At doses of 0.1 to 3.0 mg/kg, clonal expansion of both CD4+ and CD8+ blood T cells was observed from baseline to week 6. The antigen specificity of the peripheral T cells that underwent clonal expansion was not determined.

Patients with a history of autoimmune disease or receiving systemic immunosuppression were excluded from the trial. In every dose cohort, peripheral blood was drawn for TCR sequencing at baseline, cycle 4 day 1, and cycle 7 day 1. The samples were drawn from a first-in-human, open-label, multicenter phase I dose-escalation trial of ivuxolimab. Adults with locally advanced or metastatic melanoma, renal cell carcinoma, hepatocellular carcinoma or head and neck squamous cell carcinoma were enrolled in the trial. CD4+ and CD8+ T cells were sorted separately from peripheral blood before TCR sequencing. Genomic DNA was extracted from sorted cells for sequencing of the TCRbeta CDR3 region. TCRbeta CDR3 regions were sequenced using the immunoSEQ Assay. TCRdb obtained this table from immuneACCESS and retained in-frame rearrangements with V and J assigned. These tables miss some clones; where compared with another copy, unresolved V genes account for less than half of the shortfall, and the remainder is unexplained. The sample table shows tens of thousands of clones, and about 73% are seen once. Clones ranked in the top ten supply 16% of the sample.

As to this clone: No cognate antigen has been identified for it. Base-call qualities are not available, and no considerably larger clone is one nucleotide away.

V is reduced by 3 bases and J by 11 bases, leaving a spacing of 11 bases between them. The CDR3, cysteine through phenylalanine, is 13 amino acids long. The kept DNA is CDR3 alone, 39 bases in frame from the first base. Looking up the germline V gene (reference sequence) yields CDR1 LNHDA and CDR2 SQIVND. The chain is encoded by TRBV19 joined to TRBJ1-6, with the D gene not confidently named. The sample in question was CD4+ or CD8+ T cells sorted from blood, obtained in a trial of the OX40 agonist ivuxolimab. This sequence was found in an adult with an advanced solid tumor such as melanoma, head and neck, liver or kidney cancer. The DNA sequence follows: TGTGCCAGTAGTATGTATTCGCAAGCACCCCTCCACTTT. The encoded protein is CASSMYSQAPLHF.